This T cell receptor (beta chain) was observed in a study of CD8 T cells in Susac syndrome. Random hexamers were used to reverse transcribe roughly 0.45 to 1 ug of RNA. In TCRdb, the immunoSEQ multiplex PCR reads were re-called with MiXCR into one record per CDR3 protein. The top ten clones hold about 0.3% of a sample with tens of thousands of distinct CDR3 sequences, about 92% of them seen once. This sequence originates from a human donor in good health. Sequenced sample: CD8+ T cells from PBMCs.

This chain's CDR3 is CASSLGGARYGYTF. Here the CDR3 DNA reads TGTGCCAGCAGCTTAGGGGGGGCGCGTTATGGCTACACCTTC. The chain couples TRBV7-8 to TRBJ1-2; possibly TRBD1 for D (6 bases). Trimming pared 1 base from V and 5 bases from J, leaving 11 bases between. CDR3 length: 14 residues. Germline V CDR1 and CDR2: SGHVS, FQNEAQ. Variable domain in full (rest from reference TRBV7-8 and TRBJ1-2): GAGVSQSPRYKVAKRGQDVALRCDPISGHVSLFWYQQALGQGPEFLTYFQNEAQLDKSGLPSDRFFAERPEGSVSTLKIQRTQQEDSAVYLCASSLGGARYGYTFGSGTRLTVV.